One and the same sample provided the 30 T cell receptor beta chains below, sequenced in a study of regulatory T cells in long-lasting Graves disease. Time point denoted: newly diagnosed GD, antithyroid drugs for less than 3 months. Following extraction of RNA from PBMCs, that RNA was used to make the TCR library. According to the study, TCR beta libraries were built with iRepertoire HTBI primers and CDR3-region Arm-PCR. MiXCR was run by TCRdb on the multiplex PCR reads, yielding one entry per CDR3 protein. The table records 200,000 to 250,000 distinct CDR3 sequences, 15% to 20% of them present only once. The sample was peripheral blood mononuclear cells (PBMCs), taken at new diagnosis, from a patient treated with antithyroid drugs. The receptor source for this set is a female donor with Graves disease.

This clonotype was found many times. The chain uses TRBV11-2 and TRBJ2-1, with D uncertain. The ends were cut back, 2 bases at V and 7 bases at J, with 9 bases in the middle. The CDR3 contains 13 residues. CDR1 is SGHAT, CDR2 FQNNGV, per germline. The CDR3 nucleotides read TGTGCCAGCAGCTTAATCTTGGGGAATGAGCAGTTCTTC. This sequence encodes CASSLILGNEQFF.

This clonotype was seen repeatedly, ten times or more. The J gene is TRBJ1-5, the V gene TRBV28, with D possibly being TRBD1 (5 bases). V lost 7 bases to trimming and J lost 6 bases, with 16 bases between them. The CDR3 has 14 amino acids. The germline V gene encodes CDR1 MDHEN and CDR2 SYDVKM. This CDR3 is CASTLWGGTQPQHF. In nucleotides, the CDR3 is TGTGCCAGCACCCTCTGGGGGGGAACTCAGCCCCAGCATTTT. Together with reference TRBV28 and TRBJ1-5, the CDR3 gives the full variable domain: DVKVTQSSRYLVKRTGEKVFLECVQDMDHENMFWYRQDPGLGLRLIYFSYDVKMKEKGDIPEGYSVSREKKERFSLILESASTNQTSMYLCASTLWGGTQPQHFGDGTRLSIL.

The V call is TRBV2, the J call TRBJ2-1, with D possibly TRBD1 on 7 matching bases. The germline V gene has CDR1 SNHLY and CDR2 FYNNEI. The CDR3 runs to 15 residues. V lost 1 base, J lost 5 bases, and 12 bases lay in between. This chain's CDR3 is CASSEGQGGNNEQFF. The CDR3 coding sequence is TGTGCCAGCAGTGAAGGGCAGGGGGGAAACAATGAGCAGTTCTTC.

This clonotype appeared many times. The chain recombines TRBV5-1 with TRBJ1-5, with 11 bases identical to TRBD1. The CDR3 covers 14 residues. Trimming took 4 bases from V and 7 from J; bases not matched to a gene: 4. Per the germline V gene, CDR1 is SGHRS and CDR2 is YFSETQ. The CDR3 loop reads CASSKGQGGQPQHF. The CDR3 DNA is TGCGCCAGCAGCAAGGGACAGGGGGGGCAGCCCCAGCATTTT.

This clonotype was observed at least ten times. The rearrangement links TRBV6-5 to TRBJ2-1; 9 nucleotides align to TRBD2. This CDR3 region has 15 residues. Trimming cost V 2 bases and J 2 bases; bases outside gene matches: 1. CDR1 is MNHEY, CDR2 SVGAGI, per germline. CDR3 bases: TGTGCCAGCAGTTACGGCGGGAGGGCCTACAATGAGCAGTTCTTC. Amino acid sequence: CASSYGGRAYNEQFF.

This clonotype was counted many times. The CDR3 here is CASLGGSEAFF. CDR3 DNA sequence: TGTGCCAGCTTAGGCGGGTCCGAAGCTTTCTTT. The chain links TRBV2 to TRBJ1-1; D gene uncertain. The V end lost 8 bases, the J end lost 8 bases, and 12 bases lay between the germline ends. Per the germline V gene, CDR1 is SNHLY and CDR2 is FYNNEI. The CDR3 is 11 amino acids.

This clonotype appeared many times. The V and J genes are TRBV7-2 and TRBJ1-2; D remains ambiguous. There are 16 residues in the CDR3. Germline-derived CDR1 and CDR2 are SGHTA and FQGNSA. V dropped 6 bases and J dropped 4 bases, with 21 bases sitting between them. In DNA form, the CDR3 reads TGTGCCAGCAGGTGGTCGCGGGCGCGGGGATCCTATGGCTACACCTTC. Translated, it gives CASRWSRARGSYGYTF.

This clonotype was picked up many times. The rearrangement links TRBV19 to TRBJ2-1, with D hard to call. In germline, CDR1 is LNHDA, CDR2 SQIVND (reference sequence). The CDR3 length is 13 residues. With 1 base removed from V and 7 bases from J, the gap between germline ends came to 8 bases. CDR3 residues: CASSIGSYNEQFF. In DNA form, the CDR3 reads TGTGCCAGTAGTATAGGTTCGTATAATGAGCAGTTCTTC.

This clonotype has at least ten counts. This chain joins TRBV29-1 and TRBJ2-5; TRBD1 agrees at 7 bases. J gave up 1 base and V 5 bases, and 7 bases lay outside the gene matches. The CDR3 length is 14 residues. CDR1 SQVTM and CDR2 ANQGSEA come from the germline V gene. The CDR3 DNA reads as TGCAGCGTTAGGCCCAGGGGGAGCCAAGAGACCCAGTACTTC. Its protein is CSVRPRGSQETQYF.

Concerning this clonotype: A much bigger clone sits one base away, suggesting this may be a read error. The chain carries TRBV10-3 and TRBJ2-3, with 11 bases fitting TRBD2. The V gene's germline CDR1 is ENHRY and CDR2 SYGVKD. The CDR3 spans 16 residues. The CDR3 sequence: CVISEGRTSGTDTQYF. CDR3 nucleotide sequence: TGTGTCATCAGTGAGGGGAGGACTAGCGGGACAGATACGCAGTATTTT.

This clonotype was seen ten or more times. This sequence joins TRBV3-1 and TRBJ2-7; D may be TRBD1 or TRBD2 (5 bases each). Germline V gene data show CDR1 as LGHDT and CDR2 as YNNKEL (reference sequence). The CDR3 loop spans 15 amino acids. V was pared by 5 bases and J by 2 bases, with 16 bases between. For the CDR3, the DNA is TGTGCCAGCAGCTTGGGAGAGGGGTTCCCCTACGAGCAGTACTTC. Translated, it gives CASSLGEGFPYEQYF.

This clonotype occurred many times. The chain recombines TRBV20-1 with TRBJ2-1; D remains unclear. Germline CDR1 reads DFQATT; CDR2 reads SNEGSKA (reference sequence). The length of the CDR3 is 14 residues. V gave up 1 base and J gave up 1 base, with 8 bases separating them. CDR3 bases: TGCAGTGCTAGAGTGGCTAGGTCCTACAATGAGCAGTTCTTC. It yields the protein CSARVARSYNEQFF.

This clonotype was counted at least ten times. V gene TRBV7-9 combines with J gene TRBJ1-5, with D possibly matching TRBD1 (5 bases). The V end lost 1 base, the J end lost 3 bases, and 16 bases lay between the germline ends. CDR3 size: 17 residues. Germline CDR1 SEHNR, CDR2 FQNEAQ (reference sequence). The CDR3 DNA is TGTGCCAGCAGCTTAGGAATTATTGGGGGGGACAATCAGCCCCAGCATTTT. It translates to CASSLGIIGGDNQPQHF.

J is TRBJ1-5 and V is TRBV10-3, with D possibly TRBD1 on 5 matching bases. Trimming took off 10 bases at V and 4 bases at J, with 11 bases between the two ends. The CDR3 is made up of 12 amino acids. Germline V gives CDR1 ENHRY, CDR2 SYGVKD. The CDR3 DNA follows: TGTGCCACCGGGACTGCTAATCAGCCCCAGCATTTT. Amino acids: CATGTANQPQHF.

This clonotype was recorded at least ten times. The chain couples TRBV19 to TRBJ2-2; 8 bases align to TRBD1. Germline CDR1 and CDR2: LNHDA and SQIVND (reference sequence). Trimming at V came to 7 bases and at J to 9 bases, leaving 13 bases not matched to a gene. CDR3 length: 15 amino acids. CDR3 in amino acids: CASTRPGGAGRELFF. Here the CDR3 DNA reads TGTGCCAGTACCCGCCCAGGGGGCGCAGGCCGGGAGCTGTTTTTT.

This clonotype came up many times. V and J are TRBV20-1 and TRBJ2-1; D call uncertain. From germline, CDR1 is DFQATT and CDR2 SNEGSKA (reference sequence). The CDR3 runs 12 residues. V shed 6 bases and J shed 3 bases, with 9 bases lying between them. The chain's CDR3 is CSAQTGYNEQFF. The DNA of the CDR3 is TGCAGTGCCCAGACGGGCTACAATGAGCAGTTCTTC.

This clonotype showed up many times. V gene TRBV29-1 combines with J gene TRBJ1-1, with D possibly matching TRBD1 (5 bases). CDR1 is SQVTM, CDR2 ANQGSEA, per germline. Trimming left V 4 bases short and J 3 bases short, with 15 bases between. This CDR3 has 14 residues. The CDR3 spells CSVGGGFIHTEAFF. The CDR3 coding sequence is TGCAGCGTTGGTGGGGGATTTATCCACACTGAAGCTTTCTTT.

This clonotype was seen a few times. V is TRBV10-3 and J is TRBJ2-1; a possible D gene is TRBD2 (6 bases). Matching the DNA end better, TRBJ2-3 makes the J call doubtful. Germline lookup yields CDR1 ENHRY and CDR2 SYGVKD. This CDR3 contains 14 residues. The CDR3 spells CAISGTMGRDTQYF. The CDR3 nucleotides are TGTGCCATCAGTGGGACTATGGGTAGAGATACGCAGTATTTT.

On this clonotype itself: This likely traces to a read error, being one base from a far larger clone. Because the CDR3 is missing its conserved closing phenylalanine or tryptophan, this is likely a read error. The chain uses TRBV7-8 and TRBJ2-5, with 8 bases that match TRBD1. This CDR3 spans 15 amino acids. From germline, CDR1 is SGHVS and CDR2 FQNEAQ. V shed 5 bases and J 2 bases; nucleotides not matched to a gene: 7. The CDR3 reads CASSRGQGLQETQYL. As DNA, the CDR3 is TGTGCCAGCAGCCGAGGACAGGGCCTTCAAGAGACCCAGTACCTC.

This clonotype appeared once. The V call is TRBV12-3 or TRBV12-4, the J call TRBJ2-7; possible D gene TRBD2, 5 bases. V was trimmed by 3 bases and J by 3 bases, leaving 9 bases between them. This CDR3 is 13 amino acids long. The CDR3 DNA reads TGTGCCAGCAGTTTTGAGGGCTTCTACGAGCAGTACTTC. It codes for CASSFEGFYEQYF.

In this sample, this clonotype turned up many times. This chain joins TRBV5-1 and TRBJ2-5; TRBD1 matches at 9 bases. Germline CDR1 and CDR2: SGHRS and YFSETQ. CDR3 length equals 15 residues. V was pared by 4 bases and J by 6 bases, with 10 bases of the junction left unmatched. For the CDR3, the DNA is TGCGCCAGCAGCCCCCCCGGGACAGGGATGCAGACCCAGTACTTC. Its translation is CASSPPGTGMQTQYF.

This clonotype was detected a few times. CDR3 amino acids: CCSRGRRTGELFF. The CDR3 nucleotides read TGTTGTAGCAGGGGGCGGAGAACCGGGGAGCTGTTTTTT. The V and J genes are TRBV5-6 and TRBJ2-2; TRBD1 aligns across 8 bases. The CDR3 loop spans 13 amino acids. Germline V gene data show CDR1 as SGHDT and CDR2 as YYEEEE.

This clonotype showed up many times. J is TRBJ2-1 and V is TRBV9; TRBD1 is a possible D gene (6 bases). Per germline, CDR1 SGDLS and CDR2 YYNGEE. The CDR3 sequence is 16 residues long. The V end was cut by 3 bases, the J end by 8 bases, with 21 bases between. The CDR3 loop is CASSERTVPGVDEQFF. The CDR3, as DNA: TGTGCCAGCAGCGAGCGGACAGTCCCAGGAGTTGATGAGCAGTTCTTC. The whole variable domain, remainder taken from reference TRBV9 and TRBJ2-1, is DSGVTQTPKHLITATGQRVTLRCSPRSGDLSVYWYQQSLDQGLQFLIQYYNGEERAKGNILERFSAQQFPDLHSELNLSSLELGDSALYFCASSERTVPGVDEQFFGPGTRLTVL.

This clonotype was seen repeatedly, ten times or more. The chain couples TRBV14 to TRBJ1-4; D remains unclear. V was trimmed by 4 bases and J by 4 bases, leaving 7 bases between them. Per germline, CDR1 SGHDN and CDR2 FVKESK. This CDR3 has 13 amino acids. The CDR3: CASSRSYNEKLFF. CDR3 bases: TGTGCCAGCAGCCGGAGTTATAATGAAAAACTGTTTTTT. Full variable domain (rest looked up from reference TRBV14 and TRBJ1-4): EAGVTQFPSHSVIEKGQTVTLRCDPISGHDNLYWYRRVMGKEIKFLLHFVKESKQDESGMPNNRFLAERTGGTYSTLKVQPAELEDSGVYFCASSRSYNEKLFFGSGTQLSVL.

This chain connects TRBV9 to TRBJ1-5; TRBD1 might be the D (5 bases). The V gene lost 0 bases and the J gene lost 1 base, with 8 bases spanning the gap. There are 15 residues in the CDR3. Germline CDR1 SGDLS, CDR2 YYNGEE. CDR3 residues: CASSVEGRSNQPQHF. The CDR3, as DNA: TGTGCCAGCAGCGTAGAGGGGCGAAGCAATCAGCCCCAGCATTTT.

This clonotype was seen ten or more times. The rearrangement joins TRBV20-1 to TRBJ2-7; 13 nucleotides agree with TRBD2. The CDR3 contains 14 residues. Looked up from germline, CDR1 is DFQATT and CDR2 is SNEGSKA (reference sequence). Germline trimming cut 6 bases from V and 2 bases from J; bases unmatched to any gene: 4. Here the CDR3 DNA reads TGCAGTGCAACAGGACTAGCGGGGGCCTACGAGCAGTACTTC. Protein sequence: CSATGLAGAYEQYF.

This clonotype was picked up a small number of times. The chain joins TRBV10-1 to TRBJ1-2; perhaps TRBD1 as D (5 bases). The CDR3 has 12 residues. CDR1 is WNHNN, CDR2 SYGVQD, per germline (reference sequence). The V end was cut by 3 bases, the J end by 5 bases, with 7 bases between. CDR3 coding DNA: TGCGCCAGCAGTGATGCAGGGTATGGCTACACCTTC. Residues: CASSDAGYGYTF.

This clonotype was detected ten times or more. The chain carries TRBV20-1 and TRBJ2-3; no reliable D call. Trimming removed 5 bases from V and 5 bases from J, with 8 bases in between. The CDR3 runs 11 residues. Germline values: CDR1 DFQATT, CDR2 SNEGSKA (reference sequence). Written as DNA, the CDR3 is TGCAGTGCTCCGAAGGGAGATACGCAGTATTTT. Encoded protein: CSAPKGDTQYF.

This clonotype showed up many times. The gene calls are TRBV2 and TRBJ2-6, with D possibly being TRBD2 (6 bases). CDR1 is SNHLY and CDR2 is FYNNEI in the germline V gene. V shed 6 bases and J shed 2 bases, with 14 bases lying between them. The CDR3 spans 16 residues. CDR3 region: CASSLTREAGANVLTF. For the CDR3, the DNA is TGTGCCAGCAGCCTAACCAGGGAGGCTGGGGCCAACGTCCTGACTTTC.

The CDR3 DNA sequence: TGCAGTGCTAGGGACAGGAGCTACGAGCAGTACTTC. Translating gives CSARDRSYEQYF. The rearrangement joins TRBV20-1 to TRBJ2-7, with TRBD1 identical over 7 bases. Germline values: CDR1 DFQATT, CDR2 SNEGSKA (reference sequence). CDR3 length: 12 amino acids. With V trimmed by 3 bases and J by 3 bases, 2 bases remained unmatched.